These 11 T cell receptor beta chains share one sample of origin, sequenced in a study of cytomegalovirus exposure and HLA in healthy donors. Use of 60 Vbeta and 13 Jbeta primers characterized the PCR. Method: immunoSEQ multiplex PCR; TCRdb's copy keeps in-frame clones and lacks some. There are more than 100,000 clones in the sample; over 75% occur only once, and roughly 4% lies in the top ten. Sequenced input: PBMCs. The receptors come from a human donor in good health.

The chain recombines TRBV4-1 with TRBJ1-2; D is unresolved. Deletions cut 0 bases from V and 8 bases from J, with 7 bases between. This CDR3 is 12 amino acids long. CDR1 and CDR2 from the germline V gene are MGHRA and YSYEKL. CDR3 in amino acids: CASSQDRIGYTF. CDR3 sequence (DNA): TGCGCCAGCAGCCAAGATAGAATCGGCTACACCTTC.

The chain joins TRBV28 to TRBJ2-1; 13 bases map to TRBD2. Germline loops: CDR1 MDHEN, CDR2 SYDVKM. The trim removed 4 bases at V and 15 bases at J, leaving 15 bases unmatched. The CDR3 totals 16 residues. As DNA, the CDR3 is TGTGCCAGCAGTTCGGGACTAGCGGGGAGTCCCCTGCGGAGGTTCTTC. Amino acid sequence: CASSSGLAGSPLRRFF.

The chain uses TRBV2 and TRBJ2-1; D is unclear. Germline CDR1 is SNHLY and CDR2 is FYNNEI. Trimming pared 0 bases from V and 6 bases from J, leaving 6 bases between. The CDR3 spans 13 residues. Here the CDR3 DNA reads TGTGCCAGCAGTGAAGCGCGAATCAATGAGCAGTTCTTC. This codes for CASSEARINEQFF. Full variable domain (rest looked up from reference TRBV2 and TRBJ2-1): EPEVTQTPSHQVTQMGQEVILRCVPISNHLYFYWYRQILGQKVEFLVSFYNNEISEKSEIFDDQFSVERPDGSNFTLKIRSTKLEDSAMYFCASSEARINEQFFGPGTRLTVL.

This clone was counted a few times. The gene calls are TRBV6-6 and TRBJ2-4; a weak D match, TRBD1 (5 bases). Germline CDR1 is MNHNY and CDR2 is SVGAGI (reference sequence). The CDR3 runs 14 residues. V was shortened by 0 bases and J by 7 bases, with 10 bases between the two germline ends. The CDR3 loop is CASSYSRTRNIQYF. The DNA of the CDR3 is TGTGCCAGCAGTTACTCACGGACACGGAACATTCAGTACTTC.

This clone was seen more than once but under ten times. The genes are TRBV30 and TRBJ2-3; 7 nucleotides match TRBD2. Trimming at V came to 4 bases and at J to 3 bases, leaving 19 bases not matched to a gene. This CDR3 is built from 18 residues. Germline V gives CDR1 GTSNPN, CDR2 SVGIG (reference sequence). CDR3 sequence reads: CAWTKWGRARVVTDTQYF. The CDR3 DNA follows: TGTGCCTGGACCAAATGGGGGAGGGCCCGGGTTGTGACAGATACGCAGTATTTT.

The rearrangement links TRBV10-3 to TRBJ2-1; 9 bases fit TRBD2. Germline V lookup: CDR1 ENHRY, CDR2 SYGVKD. CDR3 size: 16 residues. Germline trimming cut 8 bases from V and 2 bases from J; bases unmatched to any gene: 10. Here the CDR3 DNA reads TGTGCCATCGGGACAGAGAGCGGGAGGACCTACAATGAGCAGTTCTTC. It yields the protein CAIGTESGRTYNEQFF.

This clone was found a few times. This rearrangement joins TRBV9 to TRBJ2-7; 7 positions agree with TRBD1. In germline, CDR1 is SGDLS, CDR2 YYNGEE. Unmatched junction bases numbered 0, after V lost 0 bases and J lost 0 bases. The CDR3 loop spans 14 amino acids. In nucleotides, the CDR3 is TGTGCCAGCAGCGTAGGGGACAGCTCCTACGAGCAGTACTTC. This sequence encodes CASSVGDSSYEQYF.

This clone was seen a handful of times. V gene TRBV7-9 combines with J gene TRBJ1-5, with 9 bases fitting TRBD1. The length of the CDR3 is 17 residues. Germline V gives CDR1 SEHNR, CDR2 FQNEAQ (reference sequence). After removal of 5 bases from V and 1 base from J, the junction contained 9 bases not matched to a gene. The CDR3 loop reads CASSRADRGWSNQPQHF. The CDR3 DNA sequence: TGTGCCAGCAGCCGTGCGGACAGGGGATGGAGCAATCAGCCCCAGCATTTT.

V and J are TRBV7-9 and TRBJ1-5, with no clear D. This CDR3 spans 12 amino acids. V gave up 1 base and J gave up 9 bases, with 7 bases separating them. Looked up from germline, CDR1 is SEHNR and CDR2 is FQNEAQ (reference sequence). CDR3 loop: CASSLGQVPQHF. In DNA, the CDR3 is TGTGCCAGCAGCTTAGGGCAGGTGCCCCAGCATTTT.

V gene TRBV5-1 combines with J gene TRBJ2-1; 12 nucleotides match TRBD2. Germline V gene data show CDR1 as SGHRS and CDR2 as YFSETQ. The J segment lost 0 bases and the V segment lost 1 base, leaving 11 bases of the junction unmatched. This CDR3 spans 20 amino acids. CDR3 loop: CASSLRRTSGIGSSYNEQFF. CDR3 sequence (DNA): TGCGCCAGCAGCTTGCGAAGGACTAGCGGGATAGGGAGCTCCTACAATGAGCAGTTCTTC.

The chain joins TRBV11-2 to TRBJ2-2; D might be TRBD2 (5 bases). The germline V gene has CDR1 SGHAT and CDR2 FQNNGV. This CDR3 region has 18 residues. V was cut by 0 bases and J by 4 bases, with 18 bases left in between. DNA of the CDR3: TGTGCCAGCAGCTTAGATAGGAGGAGACCCTTAGGCACCGGGGAGCTGTTTTTT. Protein product: CASSLDRRRPLGTGELFF. Full variable domain (outside the CDR3, taken from reference TRBV11-2 and TRBJ2-2): EAGVAQSPRYKIIEKRQSVAFWCNPISGHATLYWYQQILGQGPKLLIQFQNNGVVDDSQLPKDRFSAERLKGVDSTLKIQPAKLEDSAVYLCASSLDRRRPLGTGELFFGEGSRLTVL.